This T cell receptor beta chain was observed in a study of cytomegalovirus exposure and HLA in healthy donors. Study at large: An earlier analysis identified 110 million or so unique TCR beta sequences in 150 million to 200 million T cells.

Concerning this clone itself: Its antigen is as yet unknown.

Study conclusions and caveats: Presence/absence comparisons presumed near-even sequencing depth among donors. Most CMV-associated TCR beta chains were later found to appear HLA-restricted. Trimming of TCR beta V- and J-genes showed a link, identified in a later analysis, to a missense DCLRE1C variant.

The germline V and J ends were trimmed by 5 bases and 4 bases, with 12 bases remaining between them. Per the germline V gene, CDR1 is SGDLS and CDR2 is YYNGEE. The CDR3 runs 13 residues. Amplification used 60 Vbeta primers and 13 Jbeta primers. The assay was immunoSEQ multiplex PCR, and TCRdb's table has in-frame clones only and misses some. The table shows about 140,000 clones, with around 81% occurring only once. The clonotype comes from a man aged 50-59 years in good health and CMV-seronegative. The chain links TRBV9 to TRBJ1-1; D perhaps matches TRBD1 (6 bases). Sequenced material: PBMCs. CDR3 sequence: CASREGVPTEAFF. In nucleotides, the CDR3 is TGTGCCAGCAGAGAGGGGGTGCCCACTGAAGCTTTCTTT.